The next 9 T cell receptor beta chains were all read from a single sample in a study of blood T cell repertoires in COVID-19 (dated by TCRdb to the early 2020s). Library method: the immunoSEQ multiplex PCR assay. Sourced from immuneACCESS, this table was stored by TCRdb with only in-frame sequences that have V and J called. A share of the clones is absent; for the studies checked, an unresolved V gene accounts for under half, and the remainder has no known explanation. This sample has under 150,000 clones in its table, and approximately 86% of those were observed once. Of the sample, roughly 6.2% falls within the top ten clones. Sequenced input: PBMCs or T cells enriched from blood (not recorded which). These receptors originate from a woman aged 40 to 55 who had recovered from COVID-19.

The chain links TRBV5-1 to TRBJ1-6; unclear D gene. The CDR3 has 14 amino acids. CDR1 is SGHRS, CDR2 YFSETQ, per germline. V was pared by 5 bases and J by 10 bases, with 16 bases between. The CDR3 reads CASSQEGFVSPLHF. CDR3 bases: TGCGCCAGCAGTCAAGAGGGTTTCGTATCACCCCTCCACTTT.

V and J are TRBV4-1 and TRBJ2-7, with a tentative D call TRBD1 (5 bases). The V gene lost 0 bases and the J gene lost 0 bases, with 12 bases spanning the gap. Germline-derived CDR1 and CDR2 are MGHRA and YSYEKL. The CDR3 is made up of 16 amino acids. The CDR3 reads CASSQDRAGRSYEQYF. The CDR3 nucleotides read TGCGCCAGCAGCCAAGATAGGGCAGGGCGCTCCTACGAGCAGTACTTC.

The chain links TRBV4-1 to TRBJ1-1; 9 bases are a match to TRBD1. The V segment lost 4 bases and the J segment 7 bases; nucleotides outside the gene matches: 7. Per the germline V gene, CDR1 is MGHRA and CDR2 is YSYEKL. CDR3 length: 14 residues. In DNA form, the CDR3 reads TGCGCCAGCAGCCTCAGCCGGACAGGGGTTGAAGCTTTCTTT. It is translated as CASSLSRTGVEAFF.

J is TRBJ1-6 and V is TRBV30, with D possibly matching TRBD1 (5 bases). Germline lookup yields CDR1 GTSNPN and CDR2 SVGIG (reference sequence). The CDR3 runs 14 residues. V gave up 2 bases and J gave up 8 bases, with 13 bases separating them. The CDR3 DNA reads TGTGCCTGGAGTCCTAGGGGCAGATATTCACCCCTCCACTTT. It yields the protein CAWSPRGRYSPLHF.

This clone came up once. The CDR3 region is CASSLSGGDTQYF. The CDR3 DNA reads as TGTGCCAGCAGCTTAAGCGGGGGAGATACGCAGTATTTT. This chain uses TRBV7-3 with TRBJ2-3; TRBD2 aligns across 7 bases. Germline-derived CDR1 and CDR2 are SGHTA and FQGTGA. The CDR3 loop spans 13 amino acids. V was pared by 1 base and J by 5 bases, with 0 bases of the junction left unmatched.

The chain combines TRBV7-7 with TRBJ2-3, with TRBD2 identical over 14 bases. This CDR3 is built from 14 residues. Germline values: CDR1 SSHAT, CDR2 FNYEAQ (reference sequence). V lost 1 base, J lost 10 bases, and 1 base stayed unmatched. The CDR3, as DNA: TGTGCCAGCAGCTTAGAGGGACTAGCGGGGGCGCAGTATTTT. Its protein product is CASSLEGLAGAQYF.

This clone has just a few counts. The CDR3 sequence: CASTPAGGSYNEQFF. In nucleotides, the CDR3 is TGTGCCAGCACCCCAGCGGGAGGGTCCTACAATGAGCAGTTCTTC. The chain uses TRBV11-1 and TRBJ2-1; 10 bases fit TRBD2. Unmatched junction bases numbered 4, after V lost 7 bases and J lost 1 base. Germline values: CDR1 SGHAT, CDR2 FQDESV (reference sequence). The CDR3 consists of 15 residues.

The chain links TRBV19 to TRBJ1-2; D not certain. The CDR3 has 14 amino acids. V shed 4 bases and J shed 5 bases, with 14 bases lying between them. Germline-derived CDR1 and CDR2 are LNHDA and SQIVND (reference sequence). The CDR3 reads CASSTPGFWYGYTF. The CDR3 region has the DNA TGTGCCAGTAGTACCCCAGGTTTTTGGTATGGCTACACCTTC.

This clone was found once. V is TRBV3-1 (or the pseudogene TRBV3-2) and J is TRBJ1-4; 11 positions agree with TRBD1. In germline, CDR1 is LGHDT, CDR2 YNNKEL (reference sequence). V dropped 1 base and J dropped 8; count of bases not matched to a gene: 3. The CDR3 consists of 15 residues. Here the CDR3 reads CASSQGTGGREKLFF. The CDR3 DNA is TGTGCCAGCAGCCAAGGGACAGGGGGCCGAGAAAAACTGTTTTTT.